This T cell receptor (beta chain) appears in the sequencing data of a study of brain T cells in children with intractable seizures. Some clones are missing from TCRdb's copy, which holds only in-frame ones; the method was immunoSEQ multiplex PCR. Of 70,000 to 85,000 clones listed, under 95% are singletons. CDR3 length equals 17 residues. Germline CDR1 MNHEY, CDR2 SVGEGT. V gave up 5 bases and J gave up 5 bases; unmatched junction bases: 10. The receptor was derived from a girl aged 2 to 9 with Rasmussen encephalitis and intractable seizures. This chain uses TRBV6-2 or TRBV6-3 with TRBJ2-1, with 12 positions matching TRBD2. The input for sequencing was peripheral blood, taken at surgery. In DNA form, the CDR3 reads TGTGCCAGCAGTCAGACTAGCGGGAGACCTCCTGACAATGAGCAGTTCTTC. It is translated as CASSQTSGRPPDNEQFF.